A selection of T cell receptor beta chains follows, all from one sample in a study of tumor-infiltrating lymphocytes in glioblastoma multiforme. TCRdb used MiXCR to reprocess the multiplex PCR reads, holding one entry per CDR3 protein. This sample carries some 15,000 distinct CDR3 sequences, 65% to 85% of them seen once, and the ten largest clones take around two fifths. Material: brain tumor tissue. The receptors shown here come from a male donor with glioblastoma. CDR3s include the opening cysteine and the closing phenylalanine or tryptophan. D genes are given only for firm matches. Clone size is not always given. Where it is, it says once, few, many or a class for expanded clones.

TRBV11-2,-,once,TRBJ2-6,CASCWGGANVLTF,TGTGCCAGCTGCTGGGGTGGGGCCAACGTCTTGACTTTC
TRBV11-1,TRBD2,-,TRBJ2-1,CASSSRGNGGADEQFF,TGTGCCAGCAGCTCCCGGGGTAACGGGGGGGCCGACGAGCAGTTCTTC
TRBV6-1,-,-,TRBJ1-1,CASSENFVGETEAFF,TGTGCCAGCAGTGAAAATTTCGTCGGGGAGACTGAAGCTTTCTTT
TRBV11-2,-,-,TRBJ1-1,CASILVKEVAFF,TGTGCCAGCATCTTAGTAAAGGAGGTAGCTTTCTTT
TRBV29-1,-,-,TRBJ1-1,CSVVPGTANTEAFF,TGCAGCGTCGTACCAGGGACCGCGAACACTGAAGCTTTCTTT
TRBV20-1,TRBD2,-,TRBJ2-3,CSARPGLAGVTDTQYF,TGCAGTGCTAGACCTGGACTAGCGGGGGTCACAGATACGCAGTATTTT
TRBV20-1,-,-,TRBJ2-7,CSAEGGGGTYEQYF,TGCAGTGCTGAGGGGGGGGGGGGGACCTACGAGCAGTACTTC
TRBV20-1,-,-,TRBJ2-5,CSARDLGQADETQCF,TGCAGTGCTAGAGATTTGGGACAAGCGGATGAGACCCAGTGCTTC
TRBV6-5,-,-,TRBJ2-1,CASSYPTSNEQFF,TGTGCCAGCAGTTACCCGACTAGTAATGAGCAGTTCTTC
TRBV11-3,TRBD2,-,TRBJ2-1,CASGLETSGLSNERFF,TGTGCCAGCGGCTTAGAAACTAGCGGACTTTCCAATGAGCGGTTCTTC
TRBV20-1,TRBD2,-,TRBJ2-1,CSANRPGLEGMNEQFF,TGCAGTGCTAATCGACCGGGACTAGAGGGGATGAATGAGCAGTTCTTC
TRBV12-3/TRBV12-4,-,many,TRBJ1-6,CASSSRTDFNSPLHF,TGTGCCAGCAGTTCTAGGACAGATTTTAATTCACCCCTCCACTTT
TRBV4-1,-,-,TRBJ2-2,CASSQDSAGELFF,TGCGCCAGCAGCCAAGATTCTGCCGGGGAGCTGTTTTTT
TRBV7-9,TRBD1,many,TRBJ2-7,CASRNTGQGVTYEQYF,TGTGCCAGCAGGAACACGGGACAGGGGGTAACCTACGAGCAGTACTTC
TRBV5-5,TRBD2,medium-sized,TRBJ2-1,CASSLSGRAGNNEQFF,TGTGCCAGCAGTCTTAGCGGGAGGGCTGGAAACAATGAGCAGTTCTTC
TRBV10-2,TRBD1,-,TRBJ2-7,CASTGTGGGYEQYF,TGCGCCAGCACCGGGACAGGGGGCGGGTACGAGCAGTACTTC
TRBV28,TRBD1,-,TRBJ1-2,CANRTGDQRSYTF,TGTGCAAACAGAACAGGGGATCAACGGAGCTACACCTTC
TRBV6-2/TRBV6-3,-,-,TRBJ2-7,CASSHPYEQYF,TGTGCCAGTAGTCACCCCTACGAACAGTACTTC